The clone carrying this T cell receptor beta chain was seen a handful of times. Antigen: not known. The data were obtained in a study of Graves' ophthalmopathy and Graves' hyperthyroidism. Study-wide results and caveats: Ophthalmopathy progression was predicted by the model at 55% to 71% sensitivity and approximately 72% specificity. Most expanded thyroid clonotypes above 0.001 frequency also appeared in blood. Discriminating ophthalmopathy from stable hyperthyroidism, a 13-signature model attained a sensitivity of about 85% and a specificity of 81.08%.

Amplification from RNA transcripts yielded the TCR beta CDR3 regions. Amplification began with first-round RT-PCR using HTBI primers, then second-round multiplex PCR was performed. TCRdb used MiXCR to reprocess the multiplex PCR reads, holding one entry per CDR3 protein. The repertoire holds almost 750,000 distinct CDR3 sequences, approximately 40% seen once, with 44% in the top ten. CDR3 length equals 14 residues. Trimming shortened V by 2 bases and J by 2 bases, and 8 bases separated the two germline ends. The germline V gene has CDR1 SGDLS and CDR2 YYNGEE. As the starting material, roughly 10 ml of fresh peripheral blood yielded the PBMCs.

The specimen sequenced was peripheral blood. This TCR derives from an adult man with Graves' ophthalmopathy. The chain combines TRBV9 with TRBJ1-3; weak D call: TRBD1 (6 bases). The CDR3 nucleotides are TGTGCCAGCAGCGTGGAGGGGGCTGGAAACACCATATATTTT. Amino acids: CASSVEGAGNTIYF.